Each of the 6 T cell receptor beta chains below was sequenced from the same sample in a study of blood T cell repertoires in COVID-19 (dated by TCRdb to the early 2020s). Preparation of the library involved the immunoSEQ multiplex PCR assay. TCRdb carries this immuneACCESS record with in-frame sequences only. Its versions omit some clonotypes, under half of them owing to an unresolved V gene in the studies checked, with the rest unexplained. Counted in this sample were approximately 90,000 clones; roughly 77% of them appeared once. The ten largest make up approximately 24% of the sample. The sample was peripheral blood. These receptors were taken from a human donor in a cohort sampled during active COVID-19.

This CDR3 is CASSHSGSSYNEQFF. The CDR3 DNA is TGTGCCAGCAGCCATAGCGGTTCCTCCTACAATGAGCAGTTCTTC. The V call is TRBV3-1 (or the pseudogene TRBV3-2), the J call TRBJ2-1; possibly TRBD2 for D (6 bases). With 3 bases removed from V and 0 bases from J, the gap between germline ends came to 9 bases. The CDR3 extends over 15 amino acids. Looked up from germline, CDR1 is LGHDT and CDR2 is YNNKEL (reference sequence).

This clone appeared a few times. The chain combines TRBV9 with TRBJ1-2, with 7 nucleotides matching TRBD1. Germline lookup yields CDR1 SGDLS and CDR2 YYNGEE. V lost 0 bases to trimming and J lost 7 bases; unmatched junction nucleotides: 9. This CDR3 contains 15 residues. CDR3 amino acids: CASSVVGPAGGGYTF. CDR3 in DNA: TGTGCCAGCAGCGTAGTCGGGCCCGCAGGGGGTGGCTACACCTTC.

The V and J genes are TRBV11-3 and TRBJ1-1; D uncertain. The CDR3 covers 13 residues. Germline CDR1 reads SGHNT; CDR2 reads YENEEA. V gave up 1 base and J gave up 7 bases, with 10 bases separating them. CDR3 residues: CASSLGPTGEAFF. The CDR3, as DNA: TGTGCCAGCAGCTTAGGTCCTACCGGTGAAGCTTTCTTT.

This clone showed up just a few times. The chain employs TRBV11-2 and TRBJ2-1; D remains ambiguous. Between the trimmed V and J ends, which lost 2 bases and 3 bases, there was a span of 5 bases. The CDR3 has 13 amino acids. Germline values: CDR1 SGHAT, CDR2 FQNNGV. The CDR3 DNA reads as TGTGCCAGCAGCTTAAACAACTACAATGAGCAGTTCTTC. This translates into CASSLNNYNEQFF. The variable domain in full, with the rest retrieved from reference TRBV11-2 and TRBJ2-1, is EAGVAQSPRYKIIEKRQSVAFWCNPISGHATLYWYQQILGQGPKLLIQFQNNGVVDDSQLPKDRFSAERLKGVDSTLKIQPAKLEDSAVYLCASSLNNYNEQFFGPGTRLTVL.

V and J are TRBV6-5 and TRBJ1-2, with a tentative D call TRBD1 (5 bases). Germline values: CDR1 MNHEY, CDR2 SVGAGI. Trimming left V 4 bases short and J 7 bases short, with 19 bases between. The CDR3 length is 15 residues. The CDR3 DNA reads as TGTGCCAGCAGTTCCATTTCAACGCGGGGCGGTGGCTACACCTTC. Translated: CASSSISTRGGGYTF.

The CDR3 DNA sequence: TGTGCCAGCACCACAGGGAAGAATGAGCAGTTCTTC. Protein product: CASTTGKNEQFF. The V gene is TRBV3-1 (or the pseudogene TRBV3-2), the J gene TRBJ2-1; weak D call: TRBD1 (6 bases). The germline V and J ends were trimmed by 7 bases and 7 bases, with 11 bases remaining between them. This CDR3 spans 12 amino acids. CDR1 and CDR2 from the germline V gene are LGHDT and YNNKEL (reference sequence).